This T cell receptor (beta chain) was found in a study of blood T cell repertoires in COVID-19. Study information: Acute-phase and convalescent COVID-19 samples originated in the United States, Italy and Spain. PBMCs, B-cell-depleted T cells, or T cells provided the cDNA or gDNA that made up the material.

Original data processing: Amplifying reference gene primers gave estimates of nucleated cell counts. Profiled with immunoSEQ multiplex PCR; TCRdb holds only in-frame clones, not every one. That table is the source of V, J and clone size, and D and trimming were worked out from the DNA. The sample consists of over 150,000 clones, approximately 88% of them appearing once. Trimming cost V 8 bases and J 2 bases, with 13 bases left between them. This CDR3 is 13 amino acids long. The sequenced sample consisted of peripheral blood. The chain combines TRBV12-3 or TRBV12-4 with TRBJ2-7; D call uncertain. This TCR derives from an older woman who had recovered from COVID-19. The CDR3, as DNA: TGTGCCAGCGCCGTTCAGGCCCCCTACGAGCAGTACTTC. It codes for CASAVQAPYEQYF.